One and the same sample provided the 29 T cell receptor beta chains below, sequenced in a study of cytomegalovirus exposure and HLA in healthy donors. PCR employed 60 Vbeta and 13 Jbeta primers. This table comes from immunoSEQ multiplex PCR, and its TCRdb copy is limited to in-frame clones, with some not included. The sample lists about 160,000 clones; 68% were seen once. Source material: PBMCs. All receptors come from a man between 45 and 60 years old in good health and CMV-seronegative.

A single count supports this clone. The chain carries TRBV7-2 and TRBJ2-5; unclear D gene. The CDR3 loop spans 13 amino acids. The germline V gene encodes CDR1 SGHTA and CDR2 FQGNSA. The ends were cut back, 5 bases at V and 2 bases at J, with 9 bases in the middle. The CDR3 spells CASSRGGQETQYF. The CDR3 coding sequence is TGTGCCAGCAGCCGCGGCGGACAAGAGACCCAGTACTTC.

The chain couples TRBV5-4 to TRBJ2-5; 8 bases match TRBD2. Germline assignment: CDR1 SGHNT and CDR2 YYREEE (reference sequence). CDR3 length: 16 amino acids. Trimming cost V 2 bases and J 4 bases; bases outside gene matches: 10. CDR3 loop: CASSFPNAGGGETQYF. CDR3 DNA sequence: TGTGCCAGCAGCTTCCCGAACGCGGGGGGAGGAGAGACCCAGTACTTC.

The chain employs TRBV9 and TRBJ1-1; D unresolved. The CDR3 is 17 amino acids. Trimming took 0 bases from V and 2 from J, leaving 17 bases between them. The V gene's germline CDR1 is SGDLS and CDR2 YYNGEE. The CDR3 loop is CASSVGSGKVINTEAFF. The CDR3 DNA follows: TGTGCCAGCAGCGTAGGGTCGGGGAAAGTGATTAACACTGAAGCTTTCTTT.

The chain is built from TRBV29-1 and TRBJ1-3, with 7 bases matching TRBD1. The CDR3 runs to 14 residues. The V and J ends lost 3 bases and 0 bases, in that order; junction bases with no gene match: 2. The germline gives CDR1 SQVTM, CDR2 ANQGSEA. This CDR3 reads CSVDQGGSGNTIYF. As DNA, the CDR3 is TGCAGCGTTGATCAGGGGGGCTCTGGAAACACCATATATTTT.

The CDR3 region has the DNA TGTGCCAGCAGTTTAAGTTCGGGACAGGGATCCTCCTACGAGCAGTACTTC. Translation gives CASSLSSGQGSSYEQYF. V gene TRBV27 combines with J gene TRBJ2-7, with 9 bases that match TRBD1. V shed 2 bases, J shed 0 bases, and the junction held 8 bases outside the gene matches. This CDR3 region has 17 residues. The germline V gene has CDR1 MNHEY and CDR2 SMNVEV (reference sequence).

V usage is TRBV5-1 and J usage is TRBJ2-7, with TRBD1 matching over 7 bases. The ends lost 0 bases at V and 2 bases at J; junction bases unmatched: 5. The CDR3 has 15 amino acids. Germline CDR1 is SGHRS and CDR2 is YFSETQ. This CDR3 reads CASSLGGTATYEQYF. The CDR3 coding sequence is TGCGCCAGCAGCTTGGGGGGGACAGCGACCTACGAGCAGTACTTC.

The genes are TRBV6-5 and TRBJ1-1, with no clear D. Per the germline V gene, CDR1 is MNHEY and CDR2 is SVGAGI. V was trimmed by 0 bases and J by 3 bases, leaving 14 bases between them. This CDR3 region has 16 residues. CDR3 region: CASSYSNRGSYTEAFF. The CDR3 DNA reads as TGTGCCAGCAGTTACTCGAATCGGGGTTCGTACACTGAAGCTTTCTTT.

V is TRBV5-1 and J is TRBJ2-7; unclear D gene. Germline assignment: CDR1 SGHRS and CDR2 YFSETQ. The CDR3 consists of 15 residues. V lost 0 bases and J 2 bases, leaving 12 bases between the germline ends. The CDR3 region has the DNA TGCGCCAGCAGCTTGGACCCCGTCCGGGCCTACGAGCAGTACTTC. It encodes CASSLDPVRAYEQYF.

The chain links TRBV6-1 to TRBJ2-1; tentative D call: TRBD1 (6 bases). This CDR3 comprises 14 residues. Germline lookup yields CDR1 MNHNS and CDR2 SASEGT. Trimming took 5 bases from V and 3 from J, leaving 11 bases between them. CDR3 in amino acids: CASSQRQVYNEQFF. In DNA form, the CDR3 reads TGTGCCAGCAGTCAGCGACAGGTCTACAATGAGCAGTTCTTC.

The V and J genes are TRBV27 and TRBJ2-7, with 9 bases aligning to TRBD1. This CDR3 contains 13 residues. V was pared by 5 bases and J by 5 bases, with 4 bases of the junction left unmatched. Germline V gene sequence: CDR1 MNHEY, CDR2 SMNVEV (reference sequence). The CDR3 protein is CASSRTGDHEQYF. The DNA for the CDR3 is TGTGCCAGCAGTAGGACAGGGGACCACGAGCAGTACTTC.

The CDR3 nucleotides are TGTGCCAGCACATCACAGGGTGATGGGAACACTGAAGCTTTCTTT. Protein sequence: CASTSQGDGNTEAFF. The chain links TRBV6-6 to TRBJ1-1; tentatively, D is TRBD1 (6 bases). The CDR3 length is 15 residues. Per germline, CDR1 MNHNY and CDR2 SVGAGI (reference sequence). Trimming stripped 7 bases from V and 1 base from J, with 16 bases between.

The chain has TRBV14 and TRBJ1-3, with D perhaps TRBD1 (5 bases). CDR3 length: 12 residues. The germline gives CDR1 SGHDN, CDR2 FVKESK. The ends were cut back, 3 bases at V and 9 bases at J, with 9 bases in the middle. CDR3 sequence reads: CASSQGRGTIYF. DNA for the CDR3: TGTGCCAGCAGCCAGGGGAGGGGCACCATATATTTT. Together with reference TRBV14 and TRBJ1-3, the CDR3 gives the full variable domain: EAGVTQFPSHSVIEKGQTVTLRCDPISGHDNLYWYRRVMGKEIKFLLHFVKESKQDESGMPNNRFLAERTGGTYSTLKVQPAELEDSGVYFCASSQGRGTIYFGEGSWLTVV.

V and J are TRBV18 and TRBJ1-1, with a weak D call TRBD1 (6 bases). V was cut by 5 bases and J by 0 bases, with 10 bases left in between. Germline assignment: CDR1 KGHSH and CDR2 LQKENI. This CDR3 contains 14 residues. The CDR3 reads CASSGRTVNTEAFF. The CDR3, as DNA: TGTGCCAGCTCAGGACGGACAGTGAACACTGAAGCTTTCTTT.

This chain joins TRBV25-1 and TRBJ1-5, with 9 bases identical to TRBD1. Germline trimming cut 5 bases from V and 0 bases from J; bases unmatched to any gene: 5. CDR3 length: 16 amino acids. CDR1 and CDR2 from the germline V gene are MGHDK and SYGVNS. The CDR3 DNA follows: TGTGCCAGCAGTCCCGGGACAGGGTATAGCAATCAGCCCCAGCATTTT. This codes for CASSPGTGYSNQPQHF.

This clone was recorded only once. The V gene is TRBV7-9, the J gene TRBJ1-2; TRBD1 matches at 7 bases. The length of the CDR3 is 14 residues. CDR1 is SEHNR, CDR2 FQNEAQ, per germline (reference sequence). The trim removed 2 bases at V and 2 bases at J, leaving 2 bases unmatched. The CDR3, as DNA: TGTGCCAGCAGCTTACCAGGGGGAAACTATGGCTACACCTTC. It translates to CASSLPGGNYGYTF. The full variable domain, its missing parts supplied by reference TRBV7-9 and TRBJ1-2, is DTGVSQNPRHKITKRGQNVTFRCDPISEHNRLYWYRQTLGQGPEFLTYFQNEAQLEKSRLLSDRFSAERPKGSFSTLEIQRTEQGDSAMYLCASSLPGGNYGYTFGSGTRLTVV.

This clone has more than one count but fewer than ten. The V gene is TRBV7-9, the J gene TRBJ1-1, with 7 bases fitting TRBD1. Germline V lookup: CDR1 SEHNR, CDR2 FQNEAQ (reference sequence). The CDR3 consists of 14 residues. V trimming: 5 bases; J trimming: 5 bases; junction bases outside the gene matches: 8. The CDR3 here is CASSLGQGETEAFF. In DNA form, the CDR3 reads TGTGCCAGCAGCCTGGGCCAGGGGGAAACTGAAGCTTTCTTT.

V and J are TRBV7-3 and TRBJ2-5; the D gene is possibly TRBD1 (6 bases). Between the trimmed V and J ends, which lost 4 bases and 5 bases, there was a span of 11 bases. CDR1 and CDR2 (germline): SGHTA, FQGTGA. The CDR3 is 13 residues long. The DNA of the CDR3 is TGTGCCAGCAGCTCAGGGGTTGGGGAGACCCAGTACTTC. It is translated as CASSSGVGETQYF.

The CDR3 DNA is TGCGCCAGCAGTCCAGGGGACGGGGACCATCAGCCCCAGCATTTT. Protein sequence: CASSPGDGDHQPQHF. V is TRBV10-1 and J is TRBJ1-5, with D tentatively TRBD1 (6 bases). Between the trimmed V and J ends, which lost 5 bases and 5 bases, there was a span of 16 bases. Germline V CDR1 and CDR2: WNHNN, SYGVQD (reference sequence). This CDR3 contains 15 residues.

The J gene is TRBJ2-1, the V gene TRBV9, with TRBD2 matching 10 bases. This CDR3 region has 15 residues. CDR1 and CDR2 (germline): SGDLS, YYNGEE. V lost 0 bases, J lost 5 bases, and 2 bases stayed unmatched. The chain's CDR3 is CASSVAAGGNNEQFF. The DNA of the CDR3 is TGTGCCAGCAGCGTAGCAGCGGGGGGGAACAATGAGCAGTTCTTC.

The chain uses TRBV25-1 and TRBJ1-2; D is unresolved. Germline CDR1 is MGHDK and CDR2 is SYGVNS. V was shortened by 4 bases and J by 2 bases, with 8 bases between the two germline ends. This CDR3 is 13 amino acids long. In nucleotides, the CDR3 is TGTGCCAGCAGTGTAGCCGTAAACTATGGCTACACCTTC. It translates to CASSVAVNYGYTF.

The rearrangement joins TRBV4-1 to TRBJ2-1, with 11 bases matching TRBD1. The V gene's germline CDR1 is MGHRA and CDR2 YSYEKL. After removal of 0 bases from V and 1 base from J, the junction contained 8 bases not matched to a gene. The CDR3 is 19 amino acids. CDR3 residues: CASSQDFGQGAFSYNEQFF. The CDR3 DNA sequence: TGCGCCAGCAGCCAAGACTTTGGACAGGGGGCTTTTTCCTACAATGAGCAGTTCTTC.

The chain has TRBV13 and TRBJ2-7, with 11 positions matching TRBD2. The CDR3 totals 19 residues. Trimming cost V 3 bases and J 3 bases; bases outside gene matches: 16. Germline values: CDR1 PRHDT, CDR2 FYEKMQ (reference sequence). CDR3 residues: CASSFLREASGGNSYEQYF. DNA for the CDR3: TGTGCCAGCAGCTTCCTTCGTGAGGCTAGCGGGGGGAACAGCTACGAGCAGTACTTC.

In the case of this clone: This sample includes further DNA sequences coding for the same CDR3. The chain recombines TRBV5-1 with TRBJ1-2, with D possibly matching TRBD1 (5 bases). In germline, CDR1 is SGHRS, CDR2 YFSETQ. Trimming shortened V by 0 bases and J by 2 bases, and 5 bases separated the two germline ends. The CDR3 sequence is 13 residues long. CDR3 nucleotide sequence: TGCGCCAGCAGCTTGGCAGGGAACTATGGCTACACCTTC. It specifies CASSLAGNYGYTF. Full variable domain (remainder filled in from reference TRBV5-1 and TRBJ1-2): KAGVTQTPRYLIKTRGQQVTLSCSPISGHRSVSWYQQTPGQGLQFLFEYFSETQRNKGNFPGRFSGRQFSNSRSEMNVSTLELGDSALYLCASSLAGNYGYTFGSGTRLTVV.

This clone appeared a few times. J is TRBJ2-5 and V is TRBV29-1, with 9 bases fitting TRBD1. CDR3 length equals 12 residues. The trim removed 4 bases at V and 4 bases at J, leaving 1 base unmatched. Germline-derived CDR1 and CDR2 are SQVTM and ANQGSEA. The CDR3 region has the DNA TGCAGCGTTGCGGACAGGGGAGAGACCCAGTACTTC. It translates to CSVADRGETQYF.

The table lists this clone with a few counts. The rearrangement joins TRBV7-9 to TRBJ2-7; 7 nucleotides align to TRBD2. This CDR3 has 14 residues. In germline, CDR1 is SEHNR, CDR2 FQNEAQ (reference sequence). The J segment lost 1 base and the V segment lost 2 bases, leaving 2 bases of the junction unmatched. The CDR3 DNA is TGTGCCAGCAGCTTACCGGGACTATCCTACGAGCAGTACTTC. Translation gives CASSLPGLSYEQYF.

The rearrangement uses TRBV5-1 and TRBJ2-5; 8 positions match TRBD2. Germline V lookup: CDR1 SGHRS, CDR2 YFSETQ. The CDR3 is 15 residues long. Trimming took 5 bases from V and 4 from J; bases not matched to a gene: 10. The CDR3 DNA follows: TGCGCCAGCAGTCGGAGCGGGGGCAACGGAGAGACCCAGTACTTC. The encoded protein is CASSRSGGNGETQYF.

The chain links TRBV5-1 to TRBJ2-7, with D possibly matching TRBD1 (6 bases). The germline V gene encodes CDR1 SGHRS and CDR2 YFSETQ. This CDR3 comprises 16 residues. Trimming cost V 2 bases and J 2 bases, with 17 bases left between them. The chain's CDR3 is CASSFIGRDTAYEQYF. DNA of the CDR3: TGCGCCAGCAGCTTCATCGGTCGGGACACCGCCTACGAGCAGTACTTC.

The sample holds one count of this clone. The chain employs TRBV5-5 and TRBJ1-4; D call uncertain. Germline lookup yields CDR1 SGHKS and CDR2 YYEKEE (reference sequence). The V gene lost 1 base and the J gene lost 5 bases, with 15 bases spanning the gap. The CDR3 is 16 amino acids. The CDR3 reads CASSLYVYGVNEKLFF. The CDR3 DNA reads TGTGCCAGCAGCTTGTATGTTTATGGAGTCAATGAAAAACTGTTTTTT.

The rearrangement uses TRBV6-5 and TRBJ2-7, with TRBD1 matching 10 bases. CDR1 MNHEY and CDR2 SVGAGI come from the germline V gene. V was clipped by 6 bases and J by 2 bases; unmatched bases: 4. This CDR3 has 14 residues. The CDR3 loop is CASRSGTGAYEQYF. CDR3 sequence (DNA): TGTGCCAGCAGGTCCGGGACAGGGGCCTACGAGCAGTACTTC.